These 26 T cell receptor beta chains came from one sample sequenced in a study of blood T cell repertoires in COVID-19. Assay: immunoSEQ multiplex PCR; the TCRdb copy retains only in-frame clones and omits some. In the table there are around 170,000 clones, roughly four fifths of which are singletons. Sequenced: peripheral blood. These receptors were collected from a woman in her 70s with COVID-19, enrolled during active disease.

The chain couples TRBV9 to TRBJ2-1; D unclear. Germline values: CDR1 SGDLS, CDR2 YYNGEE. Trimming pared 4 bases from V and 4 bases from J, leaving 3 bases between. The CDR3 runs to 11 residues. The CDR3 nucleotides are TGTGCCAGCAGCACATACAATGAGCAGTTCTTC. Protein product: CASSTYNEQFF.

The V gene is TRBV5-1, the J gene TRBJ2-1, with 11 bases lining up with TRBD2. Germline V lookup: CDR1 SGHRS, CDR2 YFSETQ. The CDR3 is made up of 15 amino acids. The V and J ends lost 3 bases and 7 bases, in that order; junction bases with no gene match: 6. The CDR3: CASSYTSGSINEQFF. For the CDR3, the DNA is TGCGCCAGCAGCTATACTAGCGGGAGCATTAATGAGCAGTTCTTC.

DNA for the CDR3: TGTGCCAGCAGCCAATATGAGGAGCAGTACTTC. This gives the protein CASSQYEEQYF. The chain employs TRBV14 and TRBJ2-7; no reliable D call. The germline V gene has CDR1 SGHDN and CDR2 FVKESK. The CDR3 contains 11 residues. The V end was cut by 2 bases, the J end by 7 bases, with 6 bases between.

The CDR3 nucleotides read TGTGCCAGCGGAGGACAGGGTGCCGGTCAGCCCCAGCATTTT. Translated: CASGGQGAGQPQHF. The V and J genes are TRBV28 and TRBJ1-5; 8 bases agree with TRBD1. Germline CDR1 is MDHEN and CDR2 is SYDVKM. This CDR3 is built from 14 residues. J gave up 6 bases and V 8 bases, and 9 bases lay outside the gene matches. Together with reference TRBV28 and TRBJ1-5, the CDR3 gives the full variable domain: DVKVTQSSRYLVKRTGEKVFLECVQDMDHENMFWYRQDPGLGLRLIYFSYDVKMKEKGDIPEGYSVSREKKERFSLILESASTNQTSMYLCASGGQGAGQPQHFGDGTRLSIL.

The chain employs TRBV19 and TRBJ1-5; 10 nucleotides agree with TRBD1. The V gene end was trimmed by 3 bases and the J gene end by 5 bases; junction bases not matched to a gene: 4. This CDR3 spans 15 amino acids. Germline V gives CDR1 LNHDA, CDR2 SQIVND (reference sequence). CDR3 amino acids: CASSIRDRGDQPQHF. CDR3 bases: TGTGCCAGTAGTATCCGGGACAGGGGTGATCAGCCCCAGCATTTT. Drawing the rest from reference TRBV19 and TRBJ1-5, the complete variable domain is DGGITQSPKYLFRKEGQNVTLSCEQNLNHDAMYWYRQDPGQGLRLIYYSQIVNDFQKGDIAEGYSVSREKKESFPLTVTSAQKNPTAFYLCASSIRDRGDQPQHFGDGTRLSIL.

CDR3 DNA sequence: TGTGCCAGCAGTTTGGGACAGGGGAAGGTTTACGAGCAGTACTTC. Its translation is CASSLGQGKVYEQYF. The chain employs TRBV27 and TRBJ2-7; TRBD1 agrees at 10 bases. The ends lost 3 bases at V and 4 bases at J; junction bases unmatched: 6. The CDR3 sequence is 15 residues long. CDR1 MNHEY and CDR2 SMNVEV come from the germline V gene (reference sequence).

V gene TRBV6-1 combines with J gene TRBJ2-1; D is uncertain. Germline assignment: CDR1 MNHNS and CDR2 SASEGT. The ends were cut back, 3 bases at V and 0 bases at J, with 9 bases in the middle. CDR3 length: 15 residues. DNA of the CDR3: TGTGCCAGCAGTGAGACTGCGAGCTCCTACAATGAGCAGTTCTTC. Protein product: CASSETASSYNEQFF.

This clone has just one count. CDR3 sequence reads: CASSQLQGLGATDTQYF. For the CDR3, the DNA is TGTGCCAGCAGTCAGCTACAGGGCCTGGGGGCCACAGATACGCAGTATTTT. The chain employs TRBV6-2 or TRBV6-3 and TRBJ2-3; tentative D call: TRBD1 (6 bases). Trimming shortened V by 5 bases and J by 2 bases, and 20 bases separated the two germline ends. The germline CDR1 and CDR2 sequences are MNHEY and SVGEGT. This CDR3 is built from 17 residues.

This clone was found once. CDR3 amino acids: CASSFGSQPQHF. CDR3 coding DNA: TGTGCCAGCAGCTTCGGTAGCCAGCCCCAGCATTTT. The genes are TRBV5-8 and TRBJ1-5; D remains unclear. V dropped 2 bases and J dropped 7 bases, with 7 bases sitting between them. CDR3 size: 12 residues. Per germline, CDR1 SGHTS and CDR2 YDEGEE.

J is TRBJ2-3 and V is TRBV19; 7 bases are a match to TRBD2. Germline CDR1 LNHDA, CDR2 SQIVND (reference sequence). CDR3 length: 15 amino acids. J gave up 3 bases and V 4 bases, and 7 bases lay outside the gene matches. The CDR3 DNA reads as TGTGCCAGTAGTAATCTGCTAGCGGTTACAGATACGCAGTATTTT. Encoded protein: CASSNLLAVTDTQYF.

This chain joins TRBV4-3 and TRBJ2-7; no firm D call. Germline V CDR1 and CDR2: LGHNA, YSLEER. V was cut by 1 base and J by 6 bases, with 19 bases left in between. The CDR3 runs to 16 residues. The CDR3: CASSQVLSRPGGEQYF. The DNA for the CDR3 is TGCGCCAGCAGCCAAGTCCTTAGTCGACCTGGCGGCGAGCAGTACTTC.

The chain links TRBV11-2 to TRBJ2-2, with TRBD2 identical over 7 bases. The V gene's germline CDR1 is SGHAT and CDR2 FQNNGV. The V segment lost 9 bases and the J segment 3 bases; nucleotides outside the gene matches: 10. This CDR3 has 15 amino acids. Here the CDR3 DNA reads TGTGCCAGTTCCCGGGGAGGGGAATACACCGGGGAGCTGTTTTTT. Amino acids: CASSRGGEYTGELFF.

This clone came up a few times. The rearrangement uses TRBV27 and TRBJ1-3; D call uncertain. In germline, CDR1 is MNHEY, CDR2 SMNVEV (reference sequence). CDR3 length: 14 residues. V gave up 1 base and J gave up 4 bases, with 8 bases separating them. The CDR3 bases are TGTGCCAGCAGTTTATGGGCAGTAGGAAACACCATATATTTT. Translating it yields CASSLWAVGNTIYF.

The V call is TRBV4-2, the J call TRBJ2-1; 13 positions match TRBD2. The CDR3 covers 15 residues. The germline gives CDR1 LGHNA, CDR2 YNFKEQ. V lost 1 base to trimming and J lost 8 bases; unmatched junction nucleotides: 2. The chain's CDR3 is CASSQGTSGSYEQFF. The CDR3 DNA follows: TGTGCCAGCAGCCAAGGGACTAGCGGGAGCTATGAGCAGTTCTTC.

This sequence joins TRBV7-9 and TRBJ2-7; 7 bases line up with TRBD1. CDR1 and CDR2 from the germline V gene are SEHNR and FQNEAQ (reference sequence). Germline trimming cut 4 bases from V and 4 bases from J; bases unmatched to any gene: 10. CDR3 length: 15 amino acids. CDR3 sequence: CASSSPPTGMYEQYF. The CDR3 DNA is TGTGCCAGCAGCTCACCCCCGACAGGGATGTACGAGCAGTACTTC.

V gene TRBV29-1 combines with J gene TRBJ2-7; TRBD1 aligns across 11 bases. The germline gives CDR1 SQVTM, CDR2 ANQGSEA. The CDR3 is made up of 15 amino acids. V was pared by 4 bases and J by 1 base, with 6 bases of the junction left unmatched. CDR3 in DNA: TGCAGCGTTGGACTTGGGACAGGGGGTTCCTACGAGCAGTACTTC. Its protein is CSVGLGTGGSYEQYF.

The chain couples TRBV30 to TRBJ1-2, with D maybe TRBD1 (6 bases). Germline V gene data show CDR1 as GTSNPN and CDR2 as SVGIG (reference sequence). Trimming pared 3 bases from V and 7 bases from J, leaving 21 bases between. The CDR3 contains 15 residues. As DNA, the CDR3 is TGTGCCTGGAGACCCAGACAGGTCCTCCCTCTTGGCTACACCTTC. This encodes CAWRPRQVLPLGYTF.

The chain uses TRBV5-6 and TRBJ1-5, with 7 bases identical to TRBD1. The J segment lost 4 bases and the V segment lost 0 bases, leaving 4 bases of the junction unmatched. Germline V lookup: CDR1 SGHDT, CDR2 YYEEEE. This CDR3 has 15 residues. The CDR3 sequence is CASSLDRGGNQPQHF. The DNA of the CDR3 is TGTGCCAGCAGCTTGGACAGGGGAGGTAATCAGCCCCAGCATTTT.

This chain connects TRBV6-5 to TRBJ2-7, with D uncertain. Germline V CDR1 and CDR2: MNHEY, SVGAGI. V was cut by 2 bases and J by 3 bases, with 11 bases left in between. This CDR3 spans 14 amino acids. The CDR3 is CASSYRLLGYEQYF. In DNA form, the CDR3 reads TGTGCCAGCAGTTACCGTTTACTTGGCTACGAGCAGTACTTC.

The chain recombines TRBV28 with TRBJ1-2; possible D gene TRBD1, 6 bases. The CDR3 length is 13 residues. Germline lookup yields CDR1 MDHEN and CDR2 SYDVKM. With 6 bases removed from V and 4 bases from J, the gap between germline ends came to 12 bases. CDR3: CASRLQGPYGYTF. In DNA, the CDR3 is TGTGCCAGCAGGTTACAGGGTCCCTATGGCTACACCTTC.

The CDR3 is CASSDIGTGVGYEQYF. Here the CDR3 DNA reads TGTGCCAGCAGTGACATAGGGACAGGGGTTGGTTACGAGCAGTACTTC. The rearrangement links TRBV25-1 to TRBJ2-7; TRBD1 matches at 10 bases. V dropped 3 bases and J dropped 4; count of bases not matched to a gene: 9. Per germline, CDR1 MGHDK and CDR2 SYGVNS. The CDR3 spans 16 residues.

V gene TRBV7-2 combines with J gene TRBJ2-7, with TRBD1 matching 12 bases. The CDR3 runs to 15 residues. J gave up 4 bases and V 3 bases, and 4 bases lay outside the gene matches. Germline V gene data show CDR1 as SGHTA and CDR2 as FQGNSA. The chain's CDR3 is CASSLGQGARYEQYF. The CDR3 region has the DNA TGTGCCAGCAGCTTGGGACAGGGGGCGCGGTACGAGCAGTACTTC.

The count of this clone is one. The CDR3 coding sequence is TGTGCCAGCAGCTCCCTCGGGGGGACCACTGAAGCTTTCTTT. This translates into CASSSLGGTTEAFF. This chain uses TRBV5-4 with TRBJ1-1; the D gene is possibly TRBD1 (5 bases). This CDR3 spans 14 amino acids. Per the germline V gene, CDR1 is SGHNT and CDR2 is YYREEE (reference sequence). Deletions cut 3 bases from V and 4 bases from J, with 13 bases between.

The table lists this clone with a count of one. The chain joins TRBV10-3 to TRBJ2-7; possibly TRBD1 for D (6 bases). The CDR3 is 13 amino acids. The V end lost 2 bases, the J end lost 4 bases, and 9 bases lay between the germline ends. Per the germline V gene, CDR1 is ENHRY and CDR2 is SYGVKD. The CDR3 reads CAISEGTPYEQYF. CDR3 nucleotides: TGTGCCATCAGTGAGGGGACACCTTACGAGCAGTACTTC.

The J gene is TRBJ1-1, the V gene TRBV29-1, with 7 bases lining up with TRBD1. Germline V gene data show CDR1 as SQVTM and CDR2 as ANQGSEA. The CDR3 covers 15 residues. V lost 6 bases to trimming and J lost 1 base; unmatched junction nucleotides: 11. CDR3 protein: CSVAQGTVRNTEAFF. The DNA for the CDR3 is TGCAGCGTCGCCCAGGGGACAGTCCGGAACACTGAAGCTTTCTTT.

For the CDR3, the DNA is TGTGCCACCAGTCGAGGGGGCCTCGACGAGCAGTACTTC. This sequence encodes CATSRGGLDEQYF. The rearrangement uses TRBV15 and TRBJ2-7; 7 nucleotides match TRBD1. The CDR3 consists of 13 residues. Germline V CDR1 and CDR2: LNHNV, YYDKDF (reference sequence). The ends lost 6 bases at V and 5 bases at J; junction bases unmatched: 7. The full variable domain, its missing parts supplied by reference TRBV15 and TRBJ2-7, is DAMVIQNPRYQVTQFGKPVTLSCSQTLNHNVMYWYQQKSSQAPKLLFHYYDKDFNNEADTPDNFQSRRPNTSFCFLDIRSPGLGDTAMYLCATSRGGLDEQYFGPGTRLTVT.